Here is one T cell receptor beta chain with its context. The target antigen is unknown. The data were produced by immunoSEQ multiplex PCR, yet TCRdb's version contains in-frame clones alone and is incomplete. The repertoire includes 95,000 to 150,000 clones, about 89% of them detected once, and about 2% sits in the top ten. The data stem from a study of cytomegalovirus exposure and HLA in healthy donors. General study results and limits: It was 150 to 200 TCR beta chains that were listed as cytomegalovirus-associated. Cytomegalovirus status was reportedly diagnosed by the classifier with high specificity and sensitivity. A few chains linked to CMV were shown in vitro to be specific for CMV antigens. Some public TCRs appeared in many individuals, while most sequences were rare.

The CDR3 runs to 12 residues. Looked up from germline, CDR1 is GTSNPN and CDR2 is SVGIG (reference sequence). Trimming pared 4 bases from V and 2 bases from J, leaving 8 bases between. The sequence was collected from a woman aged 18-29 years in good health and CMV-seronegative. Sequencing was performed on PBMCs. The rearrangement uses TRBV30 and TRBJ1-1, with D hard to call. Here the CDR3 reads CAWKEYNTEAFF. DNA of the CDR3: TGTGCCTGGAAGGAGTACAACACTGAAGCTTTCTTT.